This TCR beta chain originates from a study of T cell responses to AZD1222 COVID-19 vaccine. Study as a whole: Second doses were pooled across both intervals (about 4 or about 12 weeks).

Note on this clone: Antigen specificity is unknown.

TCRdb's table, derived via immunoSEQ multiplex PCR, lists solely in-frame clones and lacks some. This sample carries about 160,000 clones, roughly nine tenths of them seen once, and the ten largest clones take 1.5% to 2%. Study-wide points: The donors showed a predominance of white British ancestry and of females, with possible underestimation of clonal diversity. Repertoire sampling occurred only after the peak T cell response. Regions 160-218 and 743-854 held dominance among vaccine-associated CD4 TCRs, which spanned spike.

The germline V gene encodes CDR1 LGHNA and CDR2 YSLEER. There are 19 residues in the CDR3. The V end was cut by 4 bases, the J end by 0 bases, with 22 bases between. Sequencing used peripheral blood, obtained on day 0 of AZD1222 vaccination. The gene calls are TRBV4-3 and TRBJ1-3, with D possibly matching TRBD1 (5 bases). This sequence was found in an adult in good health. The CDR3 loop reads CASSLRIMGAGISGNTIYF. CDR3 nucleotide sequence: TGCGCCAGCAGCCTACGTATTATGGGAGCAGGGATCTCTGGAAACACCATATATTTT.